This T cell receptor (beta chain) was observed in a study of Ad26.COV2.S vaccination and SARS-CoV-2 variants. On the study more broadly: Recipients of Ad26.COV2.S got it intramuscularly, once or twice 56 days apart.

Described treatment: some 19 received Ad26.COV2.S at low or high dose, single or two shots; roughly five received placebo; per-sample allocation not given. Each sample was drawn 63 days after the first injection (of vaccine or placebo). Data came from immunoSEQ multiplex PCR; TCRdb stores just in-frame clones and leaves some out. The repertoire has approximately 280,000 clones, roughly 86% of them found once; the top ten carry around 3.5%. The CDR3 length is 15 residues. The V gene end was trimmed by 4 bases and the J gene end by 5 bases; junction bases not matched to a gene: 6. Per germline, CDR1 SGHDT and CDR2 YYEEEE.

The source of this sequence is a person aged 18-60 years who received the Ad26.COV2.S COVID-19 vaccine or a placebo. Sample: peripheral blood, taken in a trial of Ad26.COV2.S vaccine versus placebo. The chain is built from TRBV5-6 and TRBJ2-5; 12 bases align to TRBD2. As DNA, the CDR3 is TGTGCCAGCAGCCTGACTAGCGGGGGCGGTGAGACCCAGTACTTC. This translates into CASSLTSGGGETQYF.